This TCR beta chain was captured in a study of blood T cell repertoires in COVID-19. The overall study: Samples taken during acute and convalescent COVID-19 were collected in the United States, Italy and Spain. T cells, B-cell-depleted T cells, or PBMCs supplied cDNA or gDNA.

The repertoire was sequenced with immunoSEQ multiplex PCR; TCRdb's copy has only in-frame clones and lacks some. The table includes about 120,000 clones, about nine tenths detected once. Germline V gene sequence: CDR1 GTSNPN, CDR2 SVGIG (reference sequence). The CDR3 has 18 amino acids. V lost 3 bases, J lost 4 bases, and 18 bases stayed unmatched. The TCR sequence derives from a man aged 40-49 years with acute or convalescent COVID-19. The specimen was peripheral blood. V and J are TRBV30 and TRBJ1-2; 9 bases line up with TRBD1. CDR3 sequence: CAWSVGGDREAFTYGYTF. CDR3 nucleotide sequence: TGTGCCTGGAGCGTTGGGGGGGACAGGGAAGCCTTCACCTATGGCTACACCTTC.